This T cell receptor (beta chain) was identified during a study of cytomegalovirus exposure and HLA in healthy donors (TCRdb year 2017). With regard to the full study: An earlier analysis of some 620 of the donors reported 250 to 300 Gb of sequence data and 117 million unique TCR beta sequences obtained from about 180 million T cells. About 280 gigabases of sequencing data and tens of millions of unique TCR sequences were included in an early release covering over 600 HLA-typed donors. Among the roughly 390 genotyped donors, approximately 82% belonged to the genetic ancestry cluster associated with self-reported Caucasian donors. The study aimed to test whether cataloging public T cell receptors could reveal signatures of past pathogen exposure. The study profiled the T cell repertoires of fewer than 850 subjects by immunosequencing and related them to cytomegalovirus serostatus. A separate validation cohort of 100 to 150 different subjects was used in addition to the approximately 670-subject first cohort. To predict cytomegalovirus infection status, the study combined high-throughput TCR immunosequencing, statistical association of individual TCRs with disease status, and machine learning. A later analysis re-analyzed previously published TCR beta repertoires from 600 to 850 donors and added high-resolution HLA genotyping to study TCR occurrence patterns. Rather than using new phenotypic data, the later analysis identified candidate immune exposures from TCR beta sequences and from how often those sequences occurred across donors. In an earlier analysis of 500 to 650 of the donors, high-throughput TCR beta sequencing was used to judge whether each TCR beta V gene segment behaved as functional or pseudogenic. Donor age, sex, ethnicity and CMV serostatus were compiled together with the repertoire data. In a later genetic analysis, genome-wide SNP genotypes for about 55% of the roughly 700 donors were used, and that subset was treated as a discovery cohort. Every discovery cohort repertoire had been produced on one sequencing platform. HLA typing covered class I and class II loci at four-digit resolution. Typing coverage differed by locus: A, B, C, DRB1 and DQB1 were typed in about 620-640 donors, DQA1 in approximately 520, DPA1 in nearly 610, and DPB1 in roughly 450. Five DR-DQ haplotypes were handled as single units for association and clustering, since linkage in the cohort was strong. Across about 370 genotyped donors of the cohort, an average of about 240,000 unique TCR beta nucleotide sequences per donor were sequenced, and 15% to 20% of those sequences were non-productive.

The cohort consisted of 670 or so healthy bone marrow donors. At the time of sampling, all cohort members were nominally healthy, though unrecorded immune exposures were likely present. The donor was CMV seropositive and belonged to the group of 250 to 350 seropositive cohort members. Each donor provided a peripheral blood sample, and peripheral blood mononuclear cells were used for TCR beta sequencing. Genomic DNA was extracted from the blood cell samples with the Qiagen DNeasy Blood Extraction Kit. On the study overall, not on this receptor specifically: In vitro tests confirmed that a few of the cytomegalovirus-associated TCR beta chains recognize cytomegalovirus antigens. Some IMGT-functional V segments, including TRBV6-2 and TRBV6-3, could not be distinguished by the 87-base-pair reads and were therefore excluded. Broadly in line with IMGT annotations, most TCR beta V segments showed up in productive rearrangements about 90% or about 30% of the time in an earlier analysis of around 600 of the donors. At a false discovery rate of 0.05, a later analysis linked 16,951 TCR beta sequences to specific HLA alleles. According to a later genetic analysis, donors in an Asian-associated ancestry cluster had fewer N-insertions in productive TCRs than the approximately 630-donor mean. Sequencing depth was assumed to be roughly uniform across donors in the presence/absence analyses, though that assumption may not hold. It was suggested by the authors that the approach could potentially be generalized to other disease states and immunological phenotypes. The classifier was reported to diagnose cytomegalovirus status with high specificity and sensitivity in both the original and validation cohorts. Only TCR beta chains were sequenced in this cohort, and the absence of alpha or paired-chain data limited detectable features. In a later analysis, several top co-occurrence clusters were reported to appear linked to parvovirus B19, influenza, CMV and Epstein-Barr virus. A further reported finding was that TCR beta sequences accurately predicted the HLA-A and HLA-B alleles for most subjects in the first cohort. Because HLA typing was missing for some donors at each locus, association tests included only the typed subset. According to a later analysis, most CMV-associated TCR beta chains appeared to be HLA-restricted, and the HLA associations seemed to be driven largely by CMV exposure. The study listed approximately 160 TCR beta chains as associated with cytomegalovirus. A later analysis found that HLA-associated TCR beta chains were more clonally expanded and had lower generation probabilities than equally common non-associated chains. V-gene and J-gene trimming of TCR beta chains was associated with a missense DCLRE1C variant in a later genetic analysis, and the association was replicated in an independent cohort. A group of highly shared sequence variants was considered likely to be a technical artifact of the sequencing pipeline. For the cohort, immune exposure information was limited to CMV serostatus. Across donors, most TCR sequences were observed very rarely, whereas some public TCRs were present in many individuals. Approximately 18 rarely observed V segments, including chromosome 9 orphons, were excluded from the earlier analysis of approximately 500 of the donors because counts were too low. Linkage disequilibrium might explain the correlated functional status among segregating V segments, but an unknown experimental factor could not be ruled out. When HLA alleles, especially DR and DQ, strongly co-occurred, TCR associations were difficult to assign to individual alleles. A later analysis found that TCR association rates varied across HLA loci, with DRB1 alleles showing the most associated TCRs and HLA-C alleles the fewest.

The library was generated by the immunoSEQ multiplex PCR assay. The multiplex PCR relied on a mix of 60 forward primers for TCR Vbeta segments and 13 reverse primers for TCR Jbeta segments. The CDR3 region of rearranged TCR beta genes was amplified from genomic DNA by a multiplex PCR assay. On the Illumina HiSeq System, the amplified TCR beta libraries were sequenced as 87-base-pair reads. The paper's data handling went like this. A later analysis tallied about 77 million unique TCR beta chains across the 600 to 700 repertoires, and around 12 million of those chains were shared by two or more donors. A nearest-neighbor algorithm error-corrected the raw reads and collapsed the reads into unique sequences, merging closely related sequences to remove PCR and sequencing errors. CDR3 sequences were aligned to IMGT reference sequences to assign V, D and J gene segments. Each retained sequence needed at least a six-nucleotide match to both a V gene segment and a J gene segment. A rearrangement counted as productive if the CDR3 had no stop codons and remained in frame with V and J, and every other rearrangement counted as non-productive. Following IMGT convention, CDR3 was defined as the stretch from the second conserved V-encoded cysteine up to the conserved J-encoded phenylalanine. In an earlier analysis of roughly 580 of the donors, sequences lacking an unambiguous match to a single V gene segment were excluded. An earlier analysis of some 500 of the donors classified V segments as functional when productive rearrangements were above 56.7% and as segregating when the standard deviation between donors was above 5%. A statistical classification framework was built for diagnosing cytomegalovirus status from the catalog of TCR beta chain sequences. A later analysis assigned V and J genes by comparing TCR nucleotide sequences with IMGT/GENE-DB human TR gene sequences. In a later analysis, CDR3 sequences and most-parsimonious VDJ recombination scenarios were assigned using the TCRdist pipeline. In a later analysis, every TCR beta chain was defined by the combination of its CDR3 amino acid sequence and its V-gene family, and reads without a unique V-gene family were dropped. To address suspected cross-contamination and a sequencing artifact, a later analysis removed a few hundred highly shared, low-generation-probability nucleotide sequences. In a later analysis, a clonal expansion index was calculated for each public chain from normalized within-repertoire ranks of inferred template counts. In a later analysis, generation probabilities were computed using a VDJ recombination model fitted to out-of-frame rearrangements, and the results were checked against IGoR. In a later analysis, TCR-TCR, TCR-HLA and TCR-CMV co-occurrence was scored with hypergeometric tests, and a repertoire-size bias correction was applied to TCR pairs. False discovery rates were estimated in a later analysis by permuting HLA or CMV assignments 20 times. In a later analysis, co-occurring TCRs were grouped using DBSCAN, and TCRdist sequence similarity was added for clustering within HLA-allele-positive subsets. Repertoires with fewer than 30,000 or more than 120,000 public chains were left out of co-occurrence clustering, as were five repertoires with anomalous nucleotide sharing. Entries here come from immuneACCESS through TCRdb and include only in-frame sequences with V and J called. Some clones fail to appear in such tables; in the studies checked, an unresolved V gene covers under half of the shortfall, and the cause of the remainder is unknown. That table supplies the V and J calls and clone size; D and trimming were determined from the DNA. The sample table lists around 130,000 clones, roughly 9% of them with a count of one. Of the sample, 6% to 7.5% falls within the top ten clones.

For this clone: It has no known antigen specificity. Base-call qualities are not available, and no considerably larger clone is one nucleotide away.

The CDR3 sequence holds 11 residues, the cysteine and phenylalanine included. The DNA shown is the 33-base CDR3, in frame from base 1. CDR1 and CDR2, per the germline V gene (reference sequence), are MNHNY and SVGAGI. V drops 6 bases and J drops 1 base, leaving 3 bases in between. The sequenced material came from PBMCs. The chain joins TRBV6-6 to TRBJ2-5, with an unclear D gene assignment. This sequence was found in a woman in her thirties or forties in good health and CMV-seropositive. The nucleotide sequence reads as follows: TGTGCCAGCAGACTCCAAGAGACCCAGTACTTC. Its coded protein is CASRLQETQYF.